This TCR beta chain was sequenced during a study of spatial heterogeneity in lung cancer. Turning to the study itself: There were consistently more beta-chain sequences detected than alpha-chain sequences.

This clonotype was observed at least ten times. Antigen unknown. The study tagged each TCR cDNA molecule with a unique molecular identifier. TCRdb reprocessed the 5' RACE reads via MiXCR and lists one record per CDR3 protein. The table has roughly 39,000 distinct CDR3 sequences, 6% to 7% seen once. This sample's time point: sample taken at primary tumor resection. Unsorted tumor, nontumor lung tissue or cryopreserved PBMC supplied the whole RNA. Untreated early-stage non-small cell lung cancer patients, 70 to 85 in total, were the donors. Overall study findings and caveats: Circulating ubiquitous expanded tumor TCRs were observed more frequently at resection than at follow-up.

The sequence was collected from a female donor with early-stage non-small cell lung cancer. Source: PBMCs, taken at surgery.

Written as DNA, the CDR3 is TGTGCCTGGAGTTCCGGGACAGGGTGGTACACTGAAGCTTTCTTT. Protein sequence: CAWSSGTGWYTEAFF. The genes are TRBV30 and TRBJ1-1; TRBD1 matches 9 bases. After removal of 2 bases from V and 3 bases from J, the junction contained 7 bases not matched to a gene. The germline V gene has CDR1 GTSNPN and CDR2 SVGIG (reference sequence). CDR3 length: 15 amino acids.